This T cell receptor (beta chain) was sequenced for a study of patients and donors after allogeneic stem cell transplantation. V lost 5 bases, J lost 12 bases, and 17 bases lay in between. The V gene's germline CDR1 is LGHDT and CDR2 YNNKEL (reference sequence). The CDR3 is 13 amino acids. TCRdb reanalysed the RT-PCR reads using MiXCR and keeps one entry per CDR3 protein. The table has about 230,000 distinct CDR3 sequences, around 14% seen once. Sequencing was done on a sample of blood, either unsorted or a sorted T cell fraction (not recorded which). This chain connects TRBV3-1 to TRBJ2-1; TRBD2 is a possible D gene (6 bases). This receptor was obtained from a human donor who was either an allogeneic HSCT recipient or a stem cell or donor lymphocyte infusion donor (not recorded which). It is not recorded whose cells these are; they may come from a transplant donor. The CDR3 is CASSNELARGQFF. DNA of the CDR3: TGTGCCAGCAGCAACGAGCTAGCGAGAGGGCAGTTCTTC.